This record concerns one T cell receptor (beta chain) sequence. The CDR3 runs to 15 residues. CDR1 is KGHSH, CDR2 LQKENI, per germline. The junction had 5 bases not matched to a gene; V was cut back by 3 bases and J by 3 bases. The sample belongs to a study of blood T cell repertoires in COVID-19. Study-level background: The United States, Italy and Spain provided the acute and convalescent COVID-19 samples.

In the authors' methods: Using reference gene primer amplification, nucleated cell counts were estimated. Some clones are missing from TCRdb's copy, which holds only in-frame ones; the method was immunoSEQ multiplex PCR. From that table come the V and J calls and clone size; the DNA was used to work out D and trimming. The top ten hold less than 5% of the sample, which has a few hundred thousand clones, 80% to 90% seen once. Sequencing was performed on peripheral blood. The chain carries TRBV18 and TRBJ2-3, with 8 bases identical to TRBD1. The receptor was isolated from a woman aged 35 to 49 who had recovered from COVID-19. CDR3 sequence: CASSPPGQVTDTQYF. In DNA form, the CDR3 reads TGTGCCAGCTCACCCCCGGGACAGGTAACAGATACGCAGTATTTT.